This TCR beta chain was documented in a study of T cell repertoires in cytomegalovirus infection. Across the whole study: Carrying CMV and the relevant HLA type showed in public TCR beta signatures.

V was cut by 2 bases and J by 0 bases, with 8 bases left in between. Germline CDR1 is MNHEY and CDR2 is SVGAGI. CDR3 length equals 15 residues. TCRdb re-called the reads through MiXCR, storing one row per CDR3 protein. The table has approximately 500,000 distinct CDR3 sequences, more than 15% seen once. The specimen sequenced was CD8+ T cells from PBMCs. The chain recombines TRBV6-5 with TRBJ2-1; a weak D match, TRBD2 (5 bases). This clonotype was sampled from a human donor in good health (CMV status not recorded). Some clones in this sample may be carry-over from other donors' samples. The CDR3 is CASSYVGSSYNEQFF. CDR3 sequence (DNA): TGTGCCAGCAGTTACGTAGGGAGCTCCTACAATGAGCAGTTCTTC.